This TCR beta chain was sequenced in a study of molecular identifiers for immune sequencing clone quantification. Bulk libraries came from a prior protocol with listed TCR primers. A single record per CDR3 protein comes from TCRdb applying MiXCR to the PCR reads. Of under 800,000 distinct CDR3 sequences in the sample, over 25% were seen once. Naive CD8 T cells were sorted as CD8+CD4-CCR7+CD45RA+. Study-level points and caveats: Barcode collisions between identical TCR molecules could shrink estimates of highly expanded clone sizes. Jurkat TCR RNA from one cell was spiked into approximately 930,000 naive cells, and it was reportedly detectable there.

This clonotype was recorded many times. The antigen remains undetermined. V was clipped by 5 bases and J by 5 bases, with 10 bases between them. Per germline, CDR1 MNHEY and CDR2 SVGAGI. The CDR3 has 12 amino acids. This TCR came from a human donor in good health. Some libraries in this study had Jurkat cell RNA spiked in. V usage is TRBV6-5 and J usage is TRBJ2-7; no reliable D call. Sequences were obtained from naive CD8+ T cells from blood, with Jurkat cell RNA spiked in. Indicated subset: FACS-sorted CD8+CD4-CCR7+CD45RA+ naive T cells. The CDR3: CASSPTLHEQYF. The CDR3 DNA follows: TGTGCCAGCAGTCCTACCTTACACGAGCAGTACTTC.